This T cell receptor beta chain was recorded in a study of T cells in localized non-small cell lung cancer. General study results and limits: A denser population of T cells in blood accompanied longer overall survival. Adjacent uninvolved lung tissue had the highest T cell clonality, exceeding tumor. Without multi-region sequencing, intratumor heterogeneity could not be excluded.

Looked up from germline, CDR1 is LGHNA and CDR2 is YNFKEQ. The CDR3 is made up of 16 amino acids. V was pared by 0 bases and J by 9 bases, with 7 bases of the junction left unmatched. TCRdb's table, derived via immunoSEQ multiplex PCR, lists solely in-frame clones and lacks some. The table has about 77,000 clones, approximately 90% seen once. This clone has more than one count but fewer than ten. Its antigen is unknown. The sequences come from peripheral blood, collected before any cancer treatment. J is TRBJ1-6 and V is TRBV4-2; 8 bases are a match to TRBD1. The receptor was isolated from a woman between 35 and 75 years old with stage I squamous cell lung carcinoma. CDR3 sequence: CASSQEGRGRGSPLHF. The CDR3 DNA follows: TGTGCCAGCAGCCAAGAGGGCAGGGGGCGCGGTTCACCCCTCCACTTT.